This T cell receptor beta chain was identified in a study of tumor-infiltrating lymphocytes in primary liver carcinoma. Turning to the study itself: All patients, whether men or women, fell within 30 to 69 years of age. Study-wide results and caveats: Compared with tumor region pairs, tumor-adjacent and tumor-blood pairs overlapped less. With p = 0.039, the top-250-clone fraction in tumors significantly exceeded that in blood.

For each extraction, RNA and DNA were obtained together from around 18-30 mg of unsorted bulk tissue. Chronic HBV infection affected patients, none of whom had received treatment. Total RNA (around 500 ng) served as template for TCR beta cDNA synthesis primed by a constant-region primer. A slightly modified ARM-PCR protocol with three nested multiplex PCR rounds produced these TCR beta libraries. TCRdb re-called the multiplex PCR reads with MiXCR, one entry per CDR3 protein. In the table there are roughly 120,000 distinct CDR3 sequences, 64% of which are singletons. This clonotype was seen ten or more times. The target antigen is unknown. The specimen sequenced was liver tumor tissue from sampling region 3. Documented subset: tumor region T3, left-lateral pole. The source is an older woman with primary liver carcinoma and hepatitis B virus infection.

CDR3 nucleotides: TGTGCCAGCAGCTACGGGACGAGGACTGAAGCTTTCTTT. It codes for CASSYGTRTEAFF. The rearrangement uses TRBV5-5 and TRBJ1-1; perhaps TRBD1 as D (5 bases). The CDR3 is made up of 13 amino acids. Per the germline V gene, CDR1 is SGHKS and CDR2 is YYEKEE (reference sequence). Trimming cost V 3 bases and J 5 bases, with 11 bases left between them.